These T cell receptor beta chains were read from a single sample in a study of blood T cells in healthy people across ages. TCRdb recomputed calls from the 5' RACE reads with MiXCR, one row per CDR3 protein. The repertoire has some 850,000 distinct CDR3 sequences, roughly 25% of them found once; the top ten carry over 2.5%. These data also featured in a second study, about T cells of mothers and their children.

Material for sequencing was blood. These receptors all come from a boy younger than 18 in good health. Both conserved end residues are part of each CDR3. The order of the fields is J gene, D gene, clone size, V gene, CDR3 length, CDR3 DNA, CDR3 protein. D genes are given only for firm matches. Size values are once, few and many counts, or a class for expanded clones, and some rows have none.

j_call: TRBJ2-7; d_call: -; clone_size: -; v_call: TRBV2; cdr3_length: 13; cdr3_nt: TGTGCCAGCACTCGTTACTCTGCTTACGAGCAGTACTTC; cdr3_aa: CASTRYSAYEQYF
j_call: TRBJ1-4; d_call: -; clone_size: few; v_call: TRBV5-5; cdr3_length: 16; cdr3_nt: TGTGCCAGCAGCTCCGGACGGCTTGCAACTAATGAAAAACTGTTTTTT; cdr3_aa: CASSSGRLATNEKLFF
j_call: TRBJ1-1; d_call: TRBD1; clone_size: few; v_call: TRBV29-1; cdr3_length: 14; cdr3_nt: TGCAGCGTGCTCGGGACAGACTTGAACACTGAAGCTTTCTTT; cdr3_aa: CSVLGTDLNTEAFF
j_call: TRBJ2-7; d_call: -; clone_size: -; v_call: TRBV5-1; cdr3_length: 14; cdr3_nt: TGCGCCAGCAGCTTGATGGCGTCGACCTACGAGCAGTACTTC; cdr3_aa: CASSLMASTYEQYF
j_call: TRBJ1-2; d_call: TRBD1; clone_size: few; v_call: TRBV28; cdr3_length: 16; cdr3_nt: TGTGCCAGCAGTCCCCAGGACAGGGGAAGGGCTAATGGCTACACCTTC; cdr3_aa: CASSPQDRGRANGYTF
j_call: TRBJ2-5; d_call: -; clone_size: -; v_call: TRBV21-1; cdr3_length: 17; cdr3_nt: TGTGCCAGCAGCCAACCGATACTAGCGGGGCGGGAAGAGACCCAGTACTTC; cdr3_aa: CASSQPILAGREETQYF
j_call: TRBJ2-5; d_call: TRBD1; clone_size: few; v_call: TRBV2; cdr3_length: 14; cdr3_nt: TGTGCCAGCGCCTGGGCAGGGGGCCAAGAGACCCAGTACTTC; cdr3_aa: CASAWAGGQETQYF
j_call: TRBJ2-1; d_call: TRBD1; clone_size: few; v_call: TRBV20-1; cdr3_length: 16; cdr3_nt: TGCAGTGCTAGACCTTCACGTCGGGACAGGGTTTATGAGCAGTTCTTC; cdr3_aa: CSARPSRRDRVYEQFF
j_call: TRBJ1-4; d_call: -; clone_size: -; v_call: TRBV11-2; cdr3_length: 17; cdr3_nt: TGTGCCAGCAGATTGGAACCATCGGGACGGGGTCTTGAAAAACTGTTTTTT; cdr3_aa: CASRLEPSGRGLEKLFF
j_call: TRBJ2-2; d_call: TRBD1; clone_size: few; v_call: TRBV24-1; cdr3_length: 15; cdr3_nt: TGTGCCACCAGTGATTTCGACAGGGCTGGCGGGGAGCTGTTTTTT; cdr3_aa: CATSDFDRAGGELFF
j_call: TRBJ2-1; d_call: TRBD2; clone_size: -; v_call: TRBV5-1; cdr3_length: 17; cdr3_nt: TGCGCCAGCAGCTTCGCCCTGGGGAGCGGGAACTACAATGAGCAGTTCTTC; cdr3_aa: CASSFALGSGNYNEQFF
j_call: TRBJ2-2; d_call: -; clone_size: few; v_call: TRBV5-1; cdr3_length: 14; cdr3_nt: TGCGCCAGCAGCGTCGTACAGGGCTCCGGGGAGCTGTTTTTT; cdr3_aa: CASSVVQGSGELFF
j_call: TRBJ1-4; d_call: TRBD1; clone_size: -; v_call: TRBV6-5; cdr3_length: 15; cdr3_nt: TGTGCCAGCAGTAGGCAGGGGGGTACTAATGAAAAACTGTTTTTT; cdr3_aa: CASSRQGGTNEKLFF
j_call: TRBJ2-3; d_call: TRBD1; clone_size: few; v_call: TRBV27; cdr3_length: 14; cdr3_nt: TGTGCCAGCATGTCGACAGGGGGGGGAGATACGCAGTATTTT; cdr3_aa: CASMSTGGGDTQYF
j_call: TRBJ2-7; d_call: TRBD1; clone_size: few; v_call: TRBV20-1; cdr3_length: 12; cdr3_nt: TGCAGTGGAGGACAGGACTCCTACGAGCAGTACTTC; cdr3_aa: CSGGQDSYEQYF
j_call: TRBJ1-5; d_call: TRBD1; clone_size: -; v_call: TRBV27; cdr3_length: 18; cdr3_nt: TGTGCCAGCAGTTTATCGGGACAGTTCAGACCTTCGGGACAGCCCCAGCATTTT; cdr3_aa: CASSLSGQFRPSGQPQHF
j_call: TRBJ2-1; d_call: TRBD1; clone_size: few; v_call: TRBV20-1; cdr3_length: 12; cdr3_nt: TGCAGTGGCTCGAGGGGGCGAGTTGAGCAGTTCTTC; cdr3_aa: CSGSRGRVEQFF
j_call: TRBJ1-2; d_call: -; clone_size: -; v_call: TRBV3-1; cdr3_length: 15; cdr3_nt: TGTGCCAGCAGCCCGAATACAGATAACAGCTATGGCTACACCTTC; cdr3_aa: CASSPNTDNSYGYTF
j_call: TRBJ2-3; d_call: TRBD2; clone_size: few; v_call: TRBV27; cdr3_length: 16; cdr3_nt: TGTGCCAGCAGACTCAAACGACTAGCGGGGGCAGATACGCAGTATTTT; cdr3_aa: CASRLKRLAGADTQYF
j_call: TRBJ2-7; d_call: -; clone_size: -; v_call: TRBV28; cdr3_length: 12; cdr3_nt: TGTGCCAGCAGCCCGACAGGCCCTAATCGGTACTTC; cdr3_aa: CASSPTGPNRYF
j_call: TRBJ2-7; d_call: TRBD1; clone_size: -; v_call: TRBV28; cdr3_length: 13; cdr3_nt: TGTGCCAGCAGCGACAGGGGCCGGCACGAGCAGTACTTC; cdr3_aa: CASSDRGRHEQYF
j_call: TRBJ1-6; d_call: TRBD1; clone_size: -; v_call: TRBV7-2; cdr3_length: 14; cdr3_nt: TGTGCCAGCCGGGACAGGGCCCATAATTCACCCCTCCACTTT; cdr3_aa: CASRDRAHNSPLHF
j_call: TRBJ1-2; d_call: -; clone_size: few; v_call: TRBV28; cdr3_length: 15; cdr3_nt: TGTGCCAGCAGTTCCATCCGGGACCGGTACTATGGCTACGCCTTC; cdr3_aa: CASSSIRDRYYGYAF
j_call: TRBJ2-7; d_call: TRBD2; clone_size: -; v_call: TRBV5-1; cdr3_length: 13; cdr3_nt: TGCGCCAGCAGCCTACCGGGGGGTACCGAGCAGTACTTC; cdr3_aa: CASSLPGGTEQYF
j_call: TRBJ2-1; d_call: TRBD2; clone_size: -; v_call: TRBV7-9; cdr3_length: 16; cdr3_nt: TGTGCCAGCAGCTTTGCGGGAGGGCTAGTCTACAATGAGCAGTTCTTC; cdr3_aa: CASSFAGGLVYNEQFF
j_call: TRBJ2-5; d_call: -; clone_size: -; v_call: TRBV11-2; cdr3_length: 15; cdr3_nt: TGTGCCAGCAGCTTAGAAGGTAGCGCCCTAGAGACCCAGTACTTC; cdr3_aa: CASSLEGSALETQYF
j_call: TRBJ2-1; d_call: TRBD1; clone_size: -; v_call: TRBV20-1; cdr3_length: 16; cdr3_nt: TGCAGTGCTTGGTTGAGGGGGCTGAGCTCCTACAATGGGCAGTTCTTC; cdr3_aa: CSAWLRGLSSYNGQFF
j_call: TRBJ2-2; d_call: -; clone_size: few; v_call: TRBV10-1; cdr3_length: 15; cdr3_nt: TGCGCCAGCAGCCCCGGGACGGTGCACACCGGGGAGCTGTTTTTT; cdr3_aa: CASSPGTVHTGELFF
j_call: TRBJ2-1; d_call: -; clone_size: -; v_call: TRBV5-1; cdr3_length: 15; cdr3_nt: TGCGCCAGCAGCTTTGCGACCCACTCCTACAATGAGCAGTTCTTC; cdr3_aa: CASSFATHSYNEQFF
j_call: TRBJ2-3; d_call: TRBD2; clone_size: -; v_call: TRBV12-3/TRBV12-4; cdr3_length: 16; cdr3_nt: TGTGCCAGCAGCCGTGATGGGGGGGGAGAGACAGATACGCAGTATTTT; cdr3_aa: CASSRDGGGETDTQYF
j_call: TRBJ2-1; d_call: TRBD2; clone_size: few; v_call: TRBV28; cdr3_length: 16; cdr3_nt: TGTGCCAGCAGTTCCTCGGCGGGGGGTTCCTACAATGAGCAGTTCTTC; cdr3_aa: CASSSSAGGSYNEQFF
j_call: TRBJ1-1; d_call: -; clone_size: -; v_call: TRBV20-1; cdr3_length: 13; cdr3_nt: TGCAGTGCTAGCGACCGACAGACAGATGAAGCTTTCTTT; cdr3_aa: CSASDRQTDEAFF
j_call: TRBJ2-7; d_call: -; clone_size: few; v_call: TRBV28; cdr3_length: 12; cdr3_nt: TGTGCCAGCAGTAGGGTGACCTACGAGCAGTACTTC; cdr3_aa: CASSRVTYEQYF
j_call: TRBJ2-2; d_call: -; clone_size: -; v_call: TRBV5-1; cdr3_length: 15; cdr3_nt: TGCGCCAGCAGTTCATCGGCTAGGAACACCGGGGAGCTGTTTTTT; cdr3_aa: CASSSSARNTGELFF
j_call: TRBJ1-2; d_call: -; clone_size: -; v_call: TRBV10-3; cdr3_length: 14; cdr3_nt: TGTGCCATCAGTGAGTCCCGGGACGGCGTAGGCTACACCTTC; cdr3_aa: CAISESRDGVGYTF
j_call: TRBJ2-1; d_call: -; clone_size: few; v_call: TRBV5-1; cdr3_length: 13; cdr3_nt: TGCGCCAGCAGCTTGATAACAACCAATGAGCAGTTCTTC; cdr3_aa: CASSLITTNEQFF
j_call: TRBJ2-1; d_call: -; clone_size: few; v_call: TRBV20-1; cdr3_length: 8; cdr3_nt: TGCAGTGTTAATGAGCAGTTCTTC; cdr3_aa: CSVNEQFF
j_call: TRBJ2-7; d_call: -; clone_size: few; v_call: TRBV29-1; cdr3_length: 14; cdr3_nt: TGCAGCGTTGAATCCCTCCGCTATCCTTACGAGCAGTACTTC; cdr3_aa: CSVESLRYPYEQYF
j_call: TRBJ2-5; d_call: -; clone_size: many; v_call: TRBV5-1; cdr3_length: 15; cdr3_nt: TGCGCCAGCAGCTTGGGACAGTTAAATGATTGGACCCAGTACTTC; cdr3_aa: CASSLGQLNDWTQYF
j_call: TRBJ1-1; d_call: TRBD1; clone_size: -; v_call: TRBV6-6; cdr3_length: 16; cdr3_nt: TGTGCCAGCAGCCCCACAGGGGCCGGTCGGAACACTGAAGCTTTCTTT; cdr3_aa: CASSPTGAGRNTEAFF
j_call: TRBJ1-2; d_call: -; clone_size: many; v_call: TRBV7-9; cdr3_length: 13; cdr3_nt: TGTGCCAGCAGCTTGGCGGGGGCCTATGGCTACACCTTC; cdr3_aa: CASSLAGAYGYTF
j_call: TRBJ2-7; d_call: -; clone_size: -; v_call: TRBV2; cdr3_length: 14; cdr3_nt: TGTGCCAGACAAGTGTTACAGTATACCTACGAGCAGTACTTC; cdr3_aa: CARQVLQYTYEQYF
j_call: TRBJ2-5; d_call: TRBD1; clone_size: -; v_call: TRBV5-1; cdr3_length: 15; cdr3_nt: TGCGCCAGCAGCTTGGAGGACAGGTACCAAGAGACCCAGTACTTC; cdr3_aa: CASSLEDRYQETQYF
j_call: TRBJ1-2; d_call: -; clone_size: few; v_call: TRBV28; cdr3_length: 13; cdr3_nt: TGTGCCAGCAGTCCACGGGGCGCGAATGGCTACACCTTC; cdr3_aa: CASSPRGANGYTF
j_call: TRBJ1-4; d_call: -; clone_size: -; v_call: TRBV3-1; cdr3_length: 17; cdr3_nt: TGTGCCAGCAGCCCCTCGGCCCTAGGGACTCCTAATGAAAAACTGTTTTTT; cdr3_aa: CASSPSALGTPNEKLFF
j_call: TRBJ1-3; d_call: -; clone_size: once; v_call: TRBV30; cdr3_length: 13; cdr3_nt: TGTGCCTGGAGTGTTATGACTGGAAACACCATATATTTT; cdr3_aa: CAWSVMTGNTIYF
j_call: TRBJ1-4; d_call: TRBD1; clone_size: -; v_call: TRBV11-2; cdr3_length: 16; cdr3_nt: TGTGCCAGCAGCGTGCGACAGGGAGCAACTAATGAAAAACTGTTTTTT; cdr3_aa: CASSVRQGATNEKLFF
j_call: TRBJ2-2; d_call: TRBD1; clone_size: few; v_call: TRBV6-2/TRBV6-3; cdr3_length: 16; cdr3_nt: TGTGCCGGCAGTTACTCGATGGACAGGGTAGCCGGGGAGCTGTTTTTT; cdr3_aa: CAGSYSMDRVAGELFF
j_call: TRBJ2-5; d_call: -; clone_size: few; v_call: TRBV25-1; cdr3_length: 18; cdr3_nt: TGTGCCAGCAGTGATCCGTACGATCCCGGGACACGCCAAGAGACCCAGTACTTC; cdr3_aa: CASSDPYDPGTRQETQYF
j_call: TRBJ1-2; d_call: -; clone_size: -; v_call: TRBV29-1; cdr3_length: 12; cdr3_nt: TGCAGCGCGACCGACAGTATCTATGGCTACACCTTC; cdr3_aa: CSATDSIYGYTF
j_call: TRBJ1-3; d_call: TRBD1; clone_size: few; v_call: TRBV5-1; cdr3_length: 14; cdr3_nt: TGCGCCAGCAGGTTGACAGGGGTCGGAAACACCATATATTTT; cdr3_aa: CASRLTGVGNTIYF
j_call: TRBJ1-1; d_call: -; clone_size: -; v_call: TRBV10-2; cdr3_length: 12; cdr3_nt: TGCGCCAGCCGGGGTATGGGGACTGAAGCTTTCTTT; cdr3_aa: CASRGMGTEAFF
j_call: TRBJ2-5; d_call: -; clone_size: -; v_call: TRBV30; cdr3_length: 15; cdr3_nt: TGTGCCTGGAGCGTCTCTACTAGATACCAAGAGACCCAGTACTTC; cdr3_aa: CAWSVSTRYQETQYF
j_call: TRBJ2-3; d_call: -; clone_size: -; v_call: TRBV10-3; cdr3_length: 14; cdr3_nt: TGTGCCATCAGTGAGAAGGCTAGCACAGATACGCAGTATTTT; cdr3_aa: CAISEKASTDTQYF
j_call: TRBJ1-2; d_call: -; clone_size: -; v_call: TRBV7-2; cdr3_length: 15; cdr3_nt: TGTGCCAGCAGCTTTTATAACCGGGACAAGAATGGCTACACCTTC; cdr3_aa: CASSFYNRDKNGYTF
j_call: TRBJ2-5; d_call: TRBD2; clone_size: -; v_call: TRBV29-1; cdr3_length: 15; cdr3_nt: TGCAGCGTGCGGGGGGGCGAGGGGGTCCAAGAGACCCAGTACTTC; cdr3_aa: CSVRGGEGVQETQYF
j_call: TRBJ2-3; d_call: TRBD2; clone_size: -; v_call: TRBV12-3/TRBV12-4; cdr3_length: 15; cdr3_nt: TGTGCCAGCAGCTTGGGGACTAGCGGCACAGATACGCAGTATTTT; cdr3_aa: CASSLGTSGTDTQYF
j_call: TRBJ2-3; d_call: -; clone_size: -; v_call: TRBV6-5; cdr3_length: 12; cdr3_nt: TGTGCCATCTCGGGGGAGACAGATACGCAGTATTTT; cdr3_aa: CAISGETDTQYF
j_call: TRBJ1-2; d_call: -; clone_size: -; v_call: TRBV6-5; cdr3_length: 12; cdr3_nt: TGTGCCAGCAGTGTCGGGGACGCGACGTACACCTTC; cdr3_aa: CASSVGDATYTF
j_call: TRBJ2-7; d_call: -; clone_size: -; v_call: TRBV6-2/TRBV6-3; cdr3_length: 14; cdr3_nt: TGTGCCAGCAGTTACCGGCGGTGGTCCTACGAGCAGTACTTC; cdr3_aa: CASSYRRWSYEQYF